The source of this T cell receptor beta chain is a study of blood T cell repertoires in COVID-19. At the level of the study: Researchers got acute and convalescent COVID-19 samples from the United States, Italy and Spain. The cDNA or gDNA used as material had been derived from T cells, B-cell-depleted T cells, or PBMCs.

The Seattle site enrolled patients during active infection and followed them longitudinally. The V segment lost 3 bases and the J segment 6 bases; nucleotides outside the gene matches: 14. This CDR3 has 18 amino acids. Germline-derived CDR1 and CDR2 are SEHNR and FQNEAQ (reference sequence). This clone was counted once. TCRdb's copy holds only in-frame clones and misses some; the assay was immunoSEQ multiplex PCR. The table lists 250,000 to 300,000 clones, about 90% of them singletons. The sequenced sample consisted of peripheral blood. The TCR sequence derives from a woman aged 45-65 years with COVID-19, enrolled during active disease. The chain couples TRBV7-9 to TRBJ2-3; 11 nucleotides align to TRBD2. CDR3: CASSFLLTSGISRDTQYF. In nucleotides, the CDR3 is TGTGCCAGCAGCTTCTTACTGACTAGCGGGATTTCTCGTGATACGCAGTATTTT.